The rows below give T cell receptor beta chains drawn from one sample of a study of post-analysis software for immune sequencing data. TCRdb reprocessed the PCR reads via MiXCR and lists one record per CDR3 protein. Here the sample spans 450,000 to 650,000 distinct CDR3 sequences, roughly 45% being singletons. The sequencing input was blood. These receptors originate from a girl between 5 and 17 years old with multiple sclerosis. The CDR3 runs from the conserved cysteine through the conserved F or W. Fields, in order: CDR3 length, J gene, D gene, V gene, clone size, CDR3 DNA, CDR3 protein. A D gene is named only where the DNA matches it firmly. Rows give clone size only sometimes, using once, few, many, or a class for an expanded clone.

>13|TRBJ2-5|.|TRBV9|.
TGTGCCAGCAGCGTAGCTGAGGGGAAGACCCAGTACTTC
CASSVAEGKTQYF
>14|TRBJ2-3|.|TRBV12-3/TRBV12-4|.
TGTGCCACCAGGCCCGGGACTAGCACAGATACGCAGTATTTT
CATRPGTSTDTQYF
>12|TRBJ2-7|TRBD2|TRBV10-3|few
TGTGCCATCAGTGCTAGCGGCTACGAGCAGTACTTC
CAISASGYEQYF
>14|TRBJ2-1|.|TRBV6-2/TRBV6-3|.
TGTGCCAGCAGTTACGAGGGTTCCTACAATGAGCAGTTCTTC
CASSYEGSYNEQFF
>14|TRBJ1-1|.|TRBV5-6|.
TGTGCCAGCAGCTTGTCTTTGTTTTACACTGAAGCTTTCTTT
CASSLSLFYTEAFF
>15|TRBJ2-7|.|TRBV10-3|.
TGTGCCATCAGTGAGCCGGGCCAAAGAAGGGCCGAGCAGTACTTC
CAISEPGQRRAEQYF
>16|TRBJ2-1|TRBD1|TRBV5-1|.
TGCGCCAGCAGCTTGGCCTCAGGACAGGGGAACAATGAGCAGTTCTTC
CASSLASGQGNNEQFF
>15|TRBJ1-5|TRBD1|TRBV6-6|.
TGTGACAGCTGCCCGGGACAGGGAAACCCTCAGCCCCAGCATTTT
CDSCPGQGNPQPQHF
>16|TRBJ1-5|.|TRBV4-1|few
TGCGCCAGCAGCCAAGATAGGCAGGGTAGCAATCAGCCCCAGCATTTT
CASSQDRQGSNQPQHF
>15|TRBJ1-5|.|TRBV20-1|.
TGCAGTGCTAGAGGGGGGGACATAATGTCTCAGCCCCAGCATTTT
CSARGGDIMSQPQHF
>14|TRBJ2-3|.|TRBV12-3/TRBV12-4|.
TGTGCCAGCAGTGGCTGGACGGAAGAAGATGCGCAGTATTTC
CASSGWTEEDAQYF
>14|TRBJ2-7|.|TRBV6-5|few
TGTGCCAGCACTTCGGGACTCCTTGGTTACGAGCAGTACTTC
CASTSGLLGYEQYF
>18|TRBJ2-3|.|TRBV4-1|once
TGCGCCAGCAGAACTGACCGGGACCCAGTGTTACTCACAGATACGCAGTATTTT
CASRTDRDPVLLTDTQYF
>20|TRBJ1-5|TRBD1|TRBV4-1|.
TGCGCCAGCAGCCAAGATCAAGGGGACAGGGGGCGCTCTAGCAATCAGCCCCAGCATTTT
CASSQDQGDRGRSSNQPQHF
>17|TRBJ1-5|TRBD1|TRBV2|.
TGTGCCAGCAGTGAAGCGGCCGGGACAGGGGTCGGTCAGCTCCAGCATTTT
CASSEAAGTGVGQLQHF
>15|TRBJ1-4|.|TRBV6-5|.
TGTGCCACCTCGGACGGTGAGCAAACTAATGAAAAACTGTTTTTT
CATSDGEQTNEKLFF
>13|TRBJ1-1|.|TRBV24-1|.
TGTGCCACTAAGGGGGGTCTGGACACTGAAGCTTTCTTT
CATKGGLDTEAFF
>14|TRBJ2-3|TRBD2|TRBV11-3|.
TGTGCCAGCAGCATAGCGGGAGGGCCATATACGCAGTATTTT
CASSIAGGPYTQYF
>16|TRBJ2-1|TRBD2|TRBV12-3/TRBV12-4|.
TGTGCCAGCAGACCTCGGGGGGGACTAACCTACAATGAGCAGTTCTTC
CASRPRGGLTYNEQFF
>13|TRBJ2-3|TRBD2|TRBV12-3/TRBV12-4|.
TGTGCCAGCAGGCCCATTGCGGGAGGAGGGCAGTATTTT
CASRPIAGGGQYF
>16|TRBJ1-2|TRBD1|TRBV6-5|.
TGTGCCAGCAGTTACTCCACAGGGGGAGGCTACTATGGCTACACCTTC
CASSYSTGGGYYGYTF
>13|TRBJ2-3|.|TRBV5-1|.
TGCGCCAGCAGCTTGGCCGCCTCAGATACGCAGTATTTT
CASSLAASDTQYF
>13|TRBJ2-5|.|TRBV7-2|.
TGTGCCAGCAGCCCGGCGTCCTGGGAGACCCAGTACTTC
CASSPASWETQYF
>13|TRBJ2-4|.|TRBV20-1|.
TGCAGTACCCCAGGGGTGGACAAAAACATTCAGTACTTC
CSTPGVDKNIQYF
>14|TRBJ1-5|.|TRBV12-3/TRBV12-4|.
TGTGCCAGCAGTGGTCAGAGAGTTGATCAGCCCCAGCATTTT
CASSGQRVDQPQHF
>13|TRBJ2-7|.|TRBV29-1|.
TGCAGCGTTGAGTGGTCCTCTTCCTACGAGCAGTACTTC
CSVEWSSSYEQYF
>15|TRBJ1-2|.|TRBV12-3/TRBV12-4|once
TGTGCCAGCCACCCGAGGGTCTCCCTGACGGATGGCTACACCTTC
CASHPRVSLTDGYTF
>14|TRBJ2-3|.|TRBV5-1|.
TGCGCCAGCAGCTTGGGACCCCCAAGGGATACGCAGTATTTT
CASSLGPPRDTQYF
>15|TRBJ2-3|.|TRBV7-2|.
TGTGCCAGCAGCTCCTATGGACAGCCTAATCAGCCCCAGTATTTT
CASSSYGQPNQPQYF
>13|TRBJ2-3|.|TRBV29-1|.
TGCAGCGTTGAGGGGCAGCCCACAGATACGCAGTATTTT
CSVEGQPTDTQYF
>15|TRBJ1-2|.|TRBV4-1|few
TGCGCCAGCAGCCAAGGAGGGCAGGCGACCTATGGCTACACCTTC
CASSQGGQATYGYTF
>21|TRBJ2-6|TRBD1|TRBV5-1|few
TGCGCCAGCAGCTTCCCCCGGGACAGGGGGCGCGTAGGACCTGGGGCCAACGTCCTGACTTTC
CASSFPRDRGRVGPGANVLTF
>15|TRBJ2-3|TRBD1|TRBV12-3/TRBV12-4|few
TGTGCCAGCAGTTTGGACAGGGGCGTGACAGATACGCAGTATTTT
CASSLDRGVTDTQYF
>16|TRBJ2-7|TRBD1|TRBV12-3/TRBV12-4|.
TGTGCCAGCAGTTTAGGGGCAGGGGGTTTCTCCTACGAGCAGTACTTC
CASSLGAGGFSYEQYF
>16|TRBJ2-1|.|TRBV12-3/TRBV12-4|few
TGTGCCAGCAGTTTGACACAGCTTAGCTCCTACAATGAGCAGTTCTTC
CASSLTQLSSYNEQFF
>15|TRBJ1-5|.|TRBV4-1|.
TGCGCCAGCAGCCCCACTAGGGGAATCAATCAGCCCCAGCATTTT
CASSPTRGINQPQHF
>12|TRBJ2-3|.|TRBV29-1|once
TGCAGCGTCCTAGCGAGCACAGATACGCAGTATTTT
CSVLASTDTQYF
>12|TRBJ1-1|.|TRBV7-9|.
TGTGCCAGCAGCTCCGACAGGAATGAAGCTTTCTTT
CASSSDRNEAFF
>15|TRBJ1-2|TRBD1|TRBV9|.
TGTGCCAGCAGCGCCGATCCGGGACAGGACTATGGCTACACCTTC
CASSADPGQDYGYTF
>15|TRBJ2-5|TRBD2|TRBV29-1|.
TGCAGCGTTGGGATGAGACTAGCGGTCCCGGAGACCCAGTACTTC
CSVGMRLAVPETQYF
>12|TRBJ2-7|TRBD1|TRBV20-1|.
TGCAGTGCTAAGCAGGGGGCCTACGAGCAGTACTTC
CSAKQGAYEQYF
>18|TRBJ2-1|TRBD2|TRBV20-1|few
TGCAGTGCTCCCCGCTTGGGTAGCGGGGTAGGATCCTACAATGAGCAGTTCTTC
CSAPRLGSGVGSYNEQFF
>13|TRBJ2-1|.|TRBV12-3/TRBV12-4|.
TGTGCCAGCAGATTAGACCCAAGCAATGAGCAGTTCTTC
CASRLDPSNEQFF
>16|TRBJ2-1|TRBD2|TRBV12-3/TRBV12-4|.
TGTGCCAGCATCCCACAGCAGCGGGAGAGGGGCAATGAGCAGTTCTTC
CASIPQQRERGNEQFF
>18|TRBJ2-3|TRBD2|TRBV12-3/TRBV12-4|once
TGTGCCAGCAGTCCATTCTTTGGCGGGACTACATCCACAGATACGCAGTATTTT
CASSPFFGGTTSTDTQYF
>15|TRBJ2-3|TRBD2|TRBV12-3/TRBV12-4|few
TGTGCCAGCAGTCCCACCCGGGCGGGAGGAGATACGCAGTATTTT
CASSPTRAGGDTQYF